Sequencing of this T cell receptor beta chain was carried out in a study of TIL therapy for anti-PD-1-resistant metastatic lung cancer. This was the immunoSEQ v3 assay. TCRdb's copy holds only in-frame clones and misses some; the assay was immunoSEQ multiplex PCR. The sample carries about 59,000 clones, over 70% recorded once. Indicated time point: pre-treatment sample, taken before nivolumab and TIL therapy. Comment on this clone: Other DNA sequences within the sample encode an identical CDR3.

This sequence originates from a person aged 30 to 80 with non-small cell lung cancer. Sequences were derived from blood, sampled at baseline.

The CDR3 region has the DNA TGTGCCAGCAGTTTAGGGGGGGCCTACAATGAGCAGTTCTTC. Protein: CASSLGGAYNEQFF. This chain links TRBV28 with TRBJ2-1; 7 bases align to TRBD2. The CDR3 length is 14 residues. The germline CDR1 and CDR2 sequences are MDHEN and SYDVKM. V dropped 2 bases and J dropped 2; count of bases not matched to a gene: 0.